This T cell receptor (beta chain) emerged from a study of cytomegalovirus exposure and HLA in healthy donors. V was clipped by 6 bases and J by 5 bases; unmatched bases: 12. Germline-derived CDR1 and CDR2 are GTSNPN and SVGIG (reference sequence). This CDR3 is 14 amino acids long. Primers included in the PCR were 60 Vbeta and 13 Jbeta primers. Measured with immunoSEQ multiplex PCR; TCRdb has only the in-frame clones, and not every one. This sample has under 200,000 clones, with 77% found just once. The TCR originated in a woman aged 40 to 55 in good health and CMV-seropositive. The chain uses TRBV30 and TRBJ2-5; 7 nucleotides line up with TRBD2. The sample consisted of PBMCs. The CDR3 here is CACVTSTSSETQYF. The CDR3 bases are TGTGCCTGCGTCACCTCGACTAGCTCGGAGACCCAGTACTTC.